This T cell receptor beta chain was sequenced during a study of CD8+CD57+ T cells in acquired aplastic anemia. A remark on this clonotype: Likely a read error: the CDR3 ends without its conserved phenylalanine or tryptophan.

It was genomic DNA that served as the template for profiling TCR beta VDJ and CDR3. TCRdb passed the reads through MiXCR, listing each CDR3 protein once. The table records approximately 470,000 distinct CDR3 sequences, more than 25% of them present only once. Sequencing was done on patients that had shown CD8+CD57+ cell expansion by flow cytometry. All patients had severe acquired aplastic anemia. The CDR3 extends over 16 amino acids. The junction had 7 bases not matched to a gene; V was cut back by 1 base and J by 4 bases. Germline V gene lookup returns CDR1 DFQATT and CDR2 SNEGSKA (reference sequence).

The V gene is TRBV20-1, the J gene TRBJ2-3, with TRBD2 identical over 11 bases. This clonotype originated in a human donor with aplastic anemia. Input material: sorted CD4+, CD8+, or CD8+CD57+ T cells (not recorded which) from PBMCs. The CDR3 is CSARAVTSGSSDTQYL. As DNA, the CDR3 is TGCAGTGCTAGAGCCGTAACTAGCGGGAGTTCAGATACGCAGTATCTT.